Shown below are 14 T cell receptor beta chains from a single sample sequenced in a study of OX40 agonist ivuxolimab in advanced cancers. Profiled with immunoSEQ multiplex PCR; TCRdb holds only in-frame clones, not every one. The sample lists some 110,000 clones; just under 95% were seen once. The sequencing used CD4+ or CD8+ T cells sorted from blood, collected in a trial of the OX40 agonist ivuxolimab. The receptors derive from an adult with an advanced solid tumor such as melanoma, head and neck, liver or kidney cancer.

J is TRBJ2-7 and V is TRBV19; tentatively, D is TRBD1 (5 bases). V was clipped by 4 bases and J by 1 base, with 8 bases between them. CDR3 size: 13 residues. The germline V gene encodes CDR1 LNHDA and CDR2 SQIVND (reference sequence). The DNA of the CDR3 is TGTGCCAGTAGTAGTGACAGATCCTACGAGCAGTACTTC. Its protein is CASSSDRSYEQYF. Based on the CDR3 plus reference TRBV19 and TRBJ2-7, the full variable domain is DGGITQSPKYLFRKEGQNVTLSCEQNLNHDAMYWYRQDPGQGLRLIYYSQIVNDFQKGDIAEGYSVSREKKESFPLTVTSAQKNPTAFYLCASSSDRSYEQYFGPGTRLTVT.

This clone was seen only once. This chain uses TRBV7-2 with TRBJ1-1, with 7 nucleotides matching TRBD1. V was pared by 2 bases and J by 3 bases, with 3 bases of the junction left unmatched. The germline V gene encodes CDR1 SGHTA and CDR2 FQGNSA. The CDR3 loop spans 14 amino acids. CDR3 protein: CASSLNRGDTEAFF. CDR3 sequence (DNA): TGTGCCAGCAGCTTAAACAGGGGAGACACTGAAGCTTTCTTT.

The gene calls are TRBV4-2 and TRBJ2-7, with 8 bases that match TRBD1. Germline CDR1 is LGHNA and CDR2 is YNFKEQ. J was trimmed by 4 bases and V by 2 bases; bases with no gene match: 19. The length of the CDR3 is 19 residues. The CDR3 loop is CASSQMAGGYPDRVYEQYF. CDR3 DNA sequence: TGTGCCAGCAGCCAAATGGCAGGGGGATATCCGGACAGGGTTTACGAGCAGTACTTC.

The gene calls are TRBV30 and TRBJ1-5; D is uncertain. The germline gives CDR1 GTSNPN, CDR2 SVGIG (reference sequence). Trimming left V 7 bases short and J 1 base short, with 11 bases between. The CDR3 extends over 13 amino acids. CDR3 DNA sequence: TGTGCCTTCCAACTGGGGAGCAATCAGCCCCAGCATTTT. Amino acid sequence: CAFQLGSNQPQHF.

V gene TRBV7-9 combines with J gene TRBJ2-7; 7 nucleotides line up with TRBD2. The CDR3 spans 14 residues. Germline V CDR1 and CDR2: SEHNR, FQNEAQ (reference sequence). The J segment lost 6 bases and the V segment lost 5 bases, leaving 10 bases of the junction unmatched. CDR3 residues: CASSLGEGSFEQYF. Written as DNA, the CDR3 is TGTGCCAGCAGCCTGGGGGAGGGGAGTTTCGAGCAGTACTTC.

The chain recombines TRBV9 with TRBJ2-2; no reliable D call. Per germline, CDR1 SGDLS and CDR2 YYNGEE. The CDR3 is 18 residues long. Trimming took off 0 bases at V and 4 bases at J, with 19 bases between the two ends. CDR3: CASSVVAYPRTVTGELFF. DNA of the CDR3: TGTGCCAGCAGCGTAGTGGCGTACCCCCGAACGGTCACCGGGGAGCTGTTTTTT.

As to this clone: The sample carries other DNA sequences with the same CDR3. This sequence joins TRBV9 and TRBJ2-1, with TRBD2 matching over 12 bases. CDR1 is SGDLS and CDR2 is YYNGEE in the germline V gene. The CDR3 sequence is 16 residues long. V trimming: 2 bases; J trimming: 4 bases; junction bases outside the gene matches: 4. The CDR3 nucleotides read TGTGCCAGCAGCGTTGGGACTAGCGGGTCTTACAATGAGCAGTTCTTC. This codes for CASSVGTSGSYNEQFF.

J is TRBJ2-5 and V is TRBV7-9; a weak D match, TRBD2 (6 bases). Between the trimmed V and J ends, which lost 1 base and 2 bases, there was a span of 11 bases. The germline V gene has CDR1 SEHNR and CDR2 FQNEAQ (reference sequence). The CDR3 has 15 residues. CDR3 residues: CASSLGPGRQETQYF. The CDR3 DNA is TGTGCCAGCAGCTTAGGTCCGGGGAGGCAAGAGACCCAGTACTTC.

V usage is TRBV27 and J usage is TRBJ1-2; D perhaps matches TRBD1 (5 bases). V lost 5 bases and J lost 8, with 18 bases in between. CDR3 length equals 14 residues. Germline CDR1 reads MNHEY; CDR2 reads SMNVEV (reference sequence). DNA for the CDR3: TGTGCCAGCAGTCCGACCCTCGGACACAGCGGCTACACCTTC. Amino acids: CASSPTLGHSGYTF.

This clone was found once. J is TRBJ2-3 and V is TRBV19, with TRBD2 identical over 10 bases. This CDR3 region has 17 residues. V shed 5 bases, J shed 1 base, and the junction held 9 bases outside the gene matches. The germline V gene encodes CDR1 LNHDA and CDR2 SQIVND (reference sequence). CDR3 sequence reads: CASSFRFLAGGTDTQYF. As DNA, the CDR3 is TGTGCCAGTAGTTTCCGATTCCTAGCGGGAGGCACAGATACGCAGTATTTT. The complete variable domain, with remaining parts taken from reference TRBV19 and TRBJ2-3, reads DGGITQSPKYLFRKEGQNVTLSCEQNLNHDAMYWYRQDPGQGLRLIYYSQIVNDFQKGDIAEGYSVSREKKESFPLTVTSAQKNPTAFYLCASSFRFLAGGTDTQYFGPGTRLTVL.

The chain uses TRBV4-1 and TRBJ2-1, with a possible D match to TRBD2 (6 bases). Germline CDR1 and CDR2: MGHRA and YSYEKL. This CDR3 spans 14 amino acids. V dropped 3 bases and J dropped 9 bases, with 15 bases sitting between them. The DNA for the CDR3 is TGCGCCAGCAGCCAGGATCGGACTATTGTTGAGCAGTTCTTC. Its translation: CASSQDRTIVEQFF.

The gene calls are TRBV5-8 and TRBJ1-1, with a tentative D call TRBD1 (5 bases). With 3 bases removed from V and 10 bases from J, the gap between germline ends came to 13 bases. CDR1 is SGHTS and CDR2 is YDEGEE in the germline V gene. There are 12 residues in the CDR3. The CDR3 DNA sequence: TGTGCCAGCAGCTACGGGACGCGAGTAGCTTTCTTT. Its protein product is CASSYGTRVAFF. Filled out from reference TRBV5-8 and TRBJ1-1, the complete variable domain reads EAGVTQSPTHLIKTRGQQATLRCSPISGHTSVYWYQQALGLGLQFLLWYDEGEERNRGNFPPRFSGRQFPNYSSELNVNALELEDSALYLCASSYGTRVAFFGQGTRLTVV.

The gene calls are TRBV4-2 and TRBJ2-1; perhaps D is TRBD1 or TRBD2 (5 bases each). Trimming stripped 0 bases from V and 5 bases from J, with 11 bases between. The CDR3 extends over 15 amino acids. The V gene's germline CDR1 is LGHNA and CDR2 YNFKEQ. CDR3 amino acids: CASSQEWGSDNEQFF. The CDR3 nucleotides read TGTGCCAGCAGCCAAGAGTGGGGGAGTGACAATGAGCAGTTCTTC.

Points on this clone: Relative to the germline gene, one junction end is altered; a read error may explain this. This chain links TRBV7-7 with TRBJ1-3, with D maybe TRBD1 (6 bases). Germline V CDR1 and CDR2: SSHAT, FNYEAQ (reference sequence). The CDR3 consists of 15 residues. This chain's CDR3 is CASSVNTGPGNTIYF. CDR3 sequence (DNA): TGTGCTAGCAGCGTGAATACAGGGCCTGGAAACACCATATATTTT.